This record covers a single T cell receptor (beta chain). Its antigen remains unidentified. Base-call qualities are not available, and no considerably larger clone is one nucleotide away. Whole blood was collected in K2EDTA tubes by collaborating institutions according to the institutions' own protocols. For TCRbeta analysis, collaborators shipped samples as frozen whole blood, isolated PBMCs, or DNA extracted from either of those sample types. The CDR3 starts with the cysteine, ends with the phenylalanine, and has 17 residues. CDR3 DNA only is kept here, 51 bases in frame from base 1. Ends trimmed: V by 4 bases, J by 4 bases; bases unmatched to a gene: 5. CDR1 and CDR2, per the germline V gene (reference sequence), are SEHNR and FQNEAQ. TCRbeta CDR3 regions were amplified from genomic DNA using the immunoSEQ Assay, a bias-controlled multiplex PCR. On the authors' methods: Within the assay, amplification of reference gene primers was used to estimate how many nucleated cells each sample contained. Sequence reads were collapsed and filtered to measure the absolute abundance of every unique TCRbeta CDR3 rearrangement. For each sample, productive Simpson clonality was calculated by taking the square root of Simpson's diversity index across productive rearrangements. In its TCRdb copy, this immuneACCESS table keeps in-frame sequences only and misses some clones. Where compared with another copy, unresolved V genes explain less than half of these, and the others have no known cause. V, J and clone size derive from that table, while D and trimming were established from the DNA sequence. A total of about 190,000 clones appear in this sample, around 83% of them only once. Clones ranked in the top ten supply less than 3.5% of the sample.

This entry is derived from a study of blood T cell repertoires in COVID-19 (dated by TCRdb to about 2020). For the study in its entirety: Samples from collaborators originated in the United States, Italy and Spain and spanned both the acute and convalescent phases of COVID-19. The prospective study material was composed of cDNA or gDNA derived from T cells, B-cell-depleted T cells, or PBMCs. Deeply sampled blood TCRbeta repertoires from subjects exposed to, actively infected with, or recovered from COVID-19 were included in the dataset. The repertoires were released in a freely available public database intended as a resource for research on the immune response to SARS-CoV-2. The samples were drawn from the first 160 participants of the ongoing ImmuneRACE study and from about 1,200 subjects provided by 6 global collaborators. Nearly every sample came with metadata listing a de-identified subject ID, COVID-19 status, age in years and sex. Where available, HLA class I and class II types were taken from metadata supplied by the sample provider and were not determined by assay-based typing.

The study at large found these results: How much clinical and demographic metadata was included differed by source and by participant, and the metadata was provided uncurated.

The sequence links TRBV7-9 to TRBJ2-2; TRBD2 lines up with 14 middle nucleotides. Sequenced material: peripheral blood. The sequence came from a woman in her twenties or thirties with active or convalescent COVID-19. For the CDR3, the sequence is CASSSQTSGRATGELFF. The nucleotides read TGTGCCAGCAGCTCCCAGACTAGCGGGAGGGCCACCGGGGAGCTGTTTTTT.